These T cell receptor beta chains were read from a single sample in a study of T cells in Graves' hyperthyroidism and ophthalmopathy. One entry per CDR3 protein, called by TCRdb with MiXCR from the multiplex PCR reads. The sample has roughly 510,000 distinct CDR3 sequences, about 45% seen once. The source material was peripheral blood or thyroid tissue (not recorded which). Receptor source: an adult woman with Graves' disease, either hyperthyroidism or ophthalmopathy (not recorded which). CDR3s include the opening cysteine and the closing phenylalanine or tryptophan. A D gene is named only where the DNA matches it firmly. Size is stated for part of the rows, as once, few or many counts, or as a class when the clone is expanded.

d_call: -; v_call: TRBV29-1; clone_size: once; j_call: TRBJ2-5; cdr3_nt: TGCAGCGCGCTCGGACCAGGGAGGGAGACCCAGTACTTC; cdr3_aa: CSALGPGRETQYF
d_call: -; v_call: TRBV19; clone_size: -; j_call: TRBJ1-1; cdr3_nt: TGTGCCAGTAGTATACAAGGGACTGGGGCCACTGAAGCTTTCTTT; cdr3_aa: CASSIQGTGATEAFF
d_call: TRBD2; v_call: TRBV15; clone_size: many; j_call: TRBJ2-5; cdr3_nt: TGTGCCACCAGCAATAGACTAGCGGGCGGGGAGACCCAGTACTTC; cdr3_aa: CATSNRLAGGETQYF
d_call: TRBD2; v_call: TRBV7-2; clone_size: -; j_call: TRBJ2-2; cdr3_nt: TGTGCCAGCAGCCCCCGTGGGAGCGGGGGAACGAACACCGGGGAGCTGTTTTTT; cdr3_aa: CASSPRGSGGTNTGELFF
d_call: -; v_call: TRBV20-1; clone_size: -; j_call: TRBJ1-2; cdr3_nt: TGCAGTGCTAATCCTCTACAGGGCTTTGGCTACACCTTC; cdr3_aa: CSANPLQGFGYTF
d_call: -; v_call: TRBV6-2/TRBV6-3; clone_size: many; j_call: TRBJ2-7; cdr3_nt: TGTGCCAGCAGTACCGGGACTCTTACGGGGGAGCAGTACTTC; cdr3_aa: CASSTGTLTGEQYF
d_call: TRBD1; v_call: TRBV7-9; clone_size: -; j_call: TRBJ2-7; cdr3_nt: TGTGCCAGCAGCCCTCAGACAGGGGGGTCCTACGAGCAGTACTTC; cdr3_aa: CASSPQTGGSYEQYF
d_call: -; v_call: TRBV10-3; clone_size: -; j_call: TRBJ1-1; cdr3_nt: TGTGCCAGCAGTGTCGCCCCCATGAACACTGAAGCTTTCTTT; cdr3_aa: CASSVAPMNTEAFF
d_call: -; v_call: TRBV3-1; clone_size: -; j_call: TRBJ2-2; cdr3_nt: TGTGCCAGCAGCCAAGCCGGGCGTAAGGGGGAGCTGTTTTTT; cdr3_aa: CASSQAGRKGELFF
d_call: -; v_call: TRBV11-2; clone_size: many; j_call: TRBJ1-1; cdr3_nt: TGTGCCAGCAGCCTGACCTTAAGCGGTGAAGCTTTCTTT; cdr3_aa: CASSLTLSGEAFF
d_call: TRBD1; v_call: TRBV29-1; clone_size: -; j_call: TRBJ1-4; cdr3_nt: TGCAGCGGCGGCCTCGGACAGGGATACACTGAAAAACTGTTTTTT; cdr3_aa: CSGGLGQGYTEKLFF
d_call: -; v_call: TRBV4-1; clone_size: -; j_call: TRBJ1-2; cdr3_nt: TGCGCCAGCAGTAGGCTTACCTCCCGAAACTATGGCTACACCTTC; cdr3_aa: CASSRLTSRNYGYTF
d_call: -; v_call: TRBV4-2; clone_size: many; j_call: TRBJ1-1; cdr3_nt: TGTGCCAGCAGCCAAGACAGGGGAAGAACTGAAGCTTTCTTT; cdr3_aa: CASSQDRGRTEAFF
d_call: TRBD1; v_call: TRBV29-1; clone_size: many; j_call: TRBJ1-1; cdr3_nt: TGCAGCGTTGAACAGGGGGCGGGTCGGGCTTTCTTT; cdr3_aa: CSVEQGAGRAFF
d_call: TRBD2; v_call: TRBV7-2; clone_size: many; j_call: TRBJ2-7; cdr3_nt: TGTGCCAGCAGTCCCGGGACTAGCATCTACGAGCAGTACTTC; cdr3_aa: CASSPGTSIYEQYF
d_call: TRBD2; v_call: TRBV13; clone_size: -; j_call: TRBJ2-7; cdr3_nt: TGTGCCAGCAGCAAAACTAGCGGCTCCTACGAGCAGTACTTC; cdr3_aa: CASSKTSGSYEQYF
d_call: -; v_call: TRBV7-9; clone_size: many; j_call: TRBJ2-2; cdr3_nt: TGTGCCAGCAGCTTAACGAGTCTAAACACCGGGGAGCTGTTTTTT; cdr3_aa: CASSLTSLNTGELFF
d_call: -; v_call: TRBV20-1; clone_size: -; j_call: TRBJ2-7; cdr3_nt: TGCAGTGCTAGAGTGCCCAACTCCTACGAGCAGTACTTC; cdr3_aa: CSARVPNSYEQYF
d_call: -; v_call: TRBV19; clone_size: -; j_call: TRBJ2-7; cdr3_nt: TGTGCCAGTAGTATAGCATCCGTGCGAGGCCTTTACGAGCAGTACTTC; cdr3_aa: CASSIASVRGLYEQYF
d_call: -; v_call: TRBV6-1; clone_size: -; j_call: TRBJ1-1; cdr3_nt: TGTGCCAGCAGTGTAGGGGGTATGGTCCGTGAAGCTTTCTTT; cdr3_aa: CASSVGGMVREAFF
d_call: -; v_call: TRBV15; clone_size: many; j_call: TRBJ1-2; cdr3_nt: TGTGCCACCAGCAGAGAACCGGGAGCTAACTATGGCTACACCTTC; cdr3_aa: CATSREPGANYGYTF
d_call: -; v_call: TRBV3-1; clone_size: few; j_call: TRBJ1-2; cdr3_nt: TGTGCCAGCAGCCATCAACAATCCGGGTTGGAAGGCTACACCTTC; cdr3_aa: CASSHQQSGLEGYTF
d_call: -; v_call: TRBV5-1; clone_size: -; j_call: TRBJ1-2; cdr3_nt: TGCGCCAGCAGCTTGGATCTGGGCGACGATGGCTACACCTTC; cdr3_aa: CASSLDLGDDGYTF
d_call: TRBD1; v_call: TRBV20-1; clone_size: -; j_call: TRBJ1-5; cdr3_nt: TGCAGTGCTAGGACAGGGTTTATAGATCAGCCCCAGCATTTT; cdr3_aa: CSARTGFIDQPQHF
d_call: -; v_call: TRBV7-2; clone_size: -; j_call: TRBJ1-4; cdr3_nt: TGTGCCAGCAGCTTAGCCCCCCAGTATGAAAAACTGTTTTTT; cdr3_aa: CASSLAPQYEKLFF
d_call: -; v_call: TRBV5-1; clone_size: -; j_call: TRBJ1-6; cdr3_nt: TGCGCCAGCAGCTCCCTCTCTGCGGAAAATTCACCCCTCCACTTT; cdr3_aa: CASSSLSAENSPLHF
d_call: TRBD2; v_call: TRBV7-9; clone_size: -; j_call: TRBJ2-7; cdr3_nt: TGTGCCAGCAGCTCACGGGAGGCCTACGAGCAGTACTTC; cdr3_aa: CASSSREAYEQYF
d_call: -; v_call: TRBV7-9; clone_size: few; j_call: TRBJ1-2; cdr3_nt: TGTGCCAGCAGCCAAGCGCCGAGTGGGGGATTTCATATATACTATGGCTACACCTTC; cdr3_aa: CASSQAPSGGFHIYYGYTF
d_call: TRBD1; v_call: TRBV7-8; clone_size: -; j_call: TRBJ2-1; cdr3_nt: TGTGCCAGCAGGCACCGGGACAGTTACAATGAGCAGTTCTTC; cdr3_aa: CASRHRDSYNEQFF
d_call: TRBD1; v_call: TRBV6-1; clone_size: -; j_call: TRBJ1-3; cdr3_nt: TGTGCCAGCAGTACCTGGGACAGGGGGCTCGGAAACACCATATATTTT; cdr3_aa: CASSTWDRGLGNTIYF
d_call: -; v_call: TRBV6-5; clone_size: many; j_call: TRBJ1-2; cdr3_nt: TGTGCCAGCAGTTACATTGGGTCTCGCAACTATGGCTACACCTTC; cdr3_aa: CASSYIGSRNYGYTF
d_call: TRBD2; v_call: TRBV6-5; clone_size: -; j_call: TRBJ2-7; cdr3_nt: TGTGCCAGCAGTTACGCGGGGGAATCCTACGAGCAGTACTTC; cdr3_aa: CASSYAGESYEQYF
d_call: -; v_call: TRBV25-1; clone_size: -; j_call: TRBJ2-7; cdr3_nt: TGTGCTAGAGAGGGGGGAGGCAGGGGCTACGAGCAGTACTTC; cdr3_aa: CAREGGGRGYEQYF
d_call: -; v_call: TRBV3-1; clone_size: -; j_call: TRBJ1-1; cdr3_nt: TGTGCCAGCAGCCCCACGAGGGCTGACACTGAAGCTTTCTTT; cdr3_aa: CASSPTRADTEAFF
d_call: -; v_call: TRBV20-1; clone_size: -; j_call: TRBJ1-1; cdr3_nt: TGCAGTGCTAGAGTTCCGGGTAGGGACACTGAAGCTTTCTTT; cdr3_aa: CSARVPGRDTEAFF
d_call: TRBD2; v_call: TRBV7-2; clone_size: few; j_call: TRBJ2-7; cdr3_nt: TGTGCCAGCAGCCTCTCGACTAGCGCAGACCCCCCCTACGAGCAGTACTTC; cdr3_aa: CASSLSTSADPPYEQYF
d_call: -; v_call: TRBV13; clone_size: -; j_call: TRBJ1-1; cdr3_nt: TGTGCCAGCAGTTCTCGGATAGTGAACACTGAAGCTTTCTTT; cdr3_aa: CASSSRIVNTEAFF
d_call: TRBD1; v_call: TRBV20-1; clone_size: many; j_call: TRBJ2-5; cdr3_nt: TGCAGTGCTAGCAGGACAGGGGCCCCACAAGAGACCCAGTACTTC; cdr3_aa: CSASRTGAPQETQYF
d_call: TRBD2; v_call: TRBV29-1; clone_size: -; j_call: TRBJ2-1; cdr3_nt: TGCAGCGTTAGCGTAATAGCGGGAAATGAGCAGTTCTTC; cdr3_aa: CSVSVIAGNEQFF
d_call: -; v_call: TRBV7-9; clone_size: once; j_call: TRBJ2-2; cdr3_nt: TGTGCCAGCAGCCCGCGGACAGATAGCTCTGGGGAGCTGTTTTTT; cdr3_aa: CASSPRTDSSGELFF
d_call: TRBD1; v_call: TRBV7-9; clone_size: many; j_call: TRBJ2-5; cdr3_nt: TGTGCCAGCAGCCCACTTCCGGGACAGGGAGAGACCCAGTACTTC; cdr3_aa: CASSPLPGQGETQYF
d_call: TRBD2; v_call: TRBV20-1; clone_size: -; j_call: TRBJ2-2; cdr3_nt: TGCAGTGCTAGACGGGGACTAGCGGTTGCGAACACCGGGGAGCTGTTTTTT; cdr3_aa: CSARRGLAVANTGELFF